This TCR beta chain came from a study of blood T cell repertoires in COVID-19. In the study overall: The study drew acute and convalescent COVID-19 samples from the United States, Italy and Spain. T cells, B-cell-depleted T cells, or PBMCs provided the cDNA or gDNA that served as material.

Here immunoSEQ multiplex PCR was the method, and the copy in TCRdb shows in-frame clones only, minus some. This sample has approximately 350,000 clones, with roughly 90% found just once. V lost 0 bases and J 3 bases, leaving 14 bases between the germline ends. In germline, CDR1 is MNHEY, CDR2 SMNVEV (reference sequence). This CDR3 has 16 residues. This chain joins TRBV27 and TRBJ1-2; maybe TRBD1 (5 bases). The clonotype comes from a woman in her 70s with COVID-19, enrolled during active disease. Sample: peripheral blood. CDR3 loop: CASSLSPLQDHYGYTF. CDR3 sequence (DNA): TGTGCCAGCAGTTTATCCCCATTACAGGACCACTATGGCTACACCTTC.